Below, 5 T cell receptor beta chains from the same sample are listed, as sequenced in a study of blood T cell repertoires in COVID-19. Profiling relied on immunoSEQ multiplex PCR, and the TCRdb table lists in-frame clones only, not all of them. In the table there are under 150,000 clones, around 81% of which are singletons. Sequenced: peripheral blood. Receptor source: a woman between 40 and 50 years old with active or convalescent COVID-19.

The gene calls are TRBV6-2 or TRBV6-3 and TRBJ2-3, with TRBD2 matching over 14 bases. This CDR3 is 19 amino acids long. Looked up from germline, CDR1 is MNHEY and CDR2 is SVGEGT. After removal of 0 bases from V and 0 bases from J, the junction contained 5 bases not matched to a gene. DNA for the CDR3: TGTGCCAGCAGTTACTCGAAGGGACTAGCGGGGGCCAGCACAGATACGCAGTATTTT. This gives the protein CASSYSKGLAGASTDTQYF.

The chain carries TRBV18 and TRBJ2-7, with 8 bases aligning to TRBD1. Losses at the gene ends were 5 bases for V and 0 bases for J; bases not matched to a gene: 3. The length of the CDR3 is 14 residues. Germline V gene data show CDR1 as KGHSH and CDR2 as LQKENI. CDR3 sequence reads: CASSADRGSYEQYF. The DNA of the CDR3 is TGTGCCAGCTCAGCCGACAGGGGCTCCTACGAGCAGTACTTC.

The rearrangement uses TRBV25-1 and TRBJ1-6; D call uncertain. This CDR3 comprises 14 residues. Germline V gene data show CDR1 as MGHDK and CDR2 as SYGVNS. The V gene lost 4 bases and the J gene lost 10 bases, with 14 bases spanning the gap. Here the CDR3 DNA reads TGTGCCAGCAGTGTAGGCCCCGGGTGGTCACCCCTCCACTTT. Translating it yields CASSVGPGWSPLHF.

In this sample, this clone turned up once. The rearrangement uses TRBV19 and TRBJ2-5; D is perhaps TRBD1 (5 bases). The CDR3 sequence is 14 residues long. Trimming took off 3 bases at V and 1 base at J, with 9 bases between the two ends. Germline V lookup: CDR1 LNHDA, CDR2 SQIVND (reference sequence). The CDR3 DNA sequence: TGTGCCAGTAGTATGGGGCAGATCCAAGAGACCCAGTACTTC. This translates into CASSMGQIQETQYF.

The V call is TRBV9, the J call TRBJ2-7; a possible D gene is TRBD1 (6 bases). Trimming shortened V by 0 bases and J by 4 bases, and 14 bases separated the two germline ends. Germline V lookup: CDR1 SGDLS, CDR2 YYNGEE. The CDR3 length is 15 residues. The CDR3 reads CASSVGETGHYEQYF. The CDR3 DNA follows: TGTGCCAGCAGCGTAGGTGAGACAGGACATTACGAGCAGTACTTC.